These 6 T cell receptor beta chains share one sample of origin, sequenced in a study of identifying expanded T cells in peripheral blood. Profiled with immunoSEQ multiplex PCR; TCRdb holds only in-frame clones, not every one. The sample records about 100,000 clones, around nine tenths being singletons. The specimen was blood. The receptors derive from a person aged 18 to 75 in good health.

The chain joins TRBV5-1 to TRBJ2-7; TRBD2 is a possible D gene (5 bases). CDR3 length: 16 residues. Deletions cut 0 bases from V and 4 bases from J, with 17 bases between. Germline CDR1 reads SGHRS; CDR2 reads YFSETQ. The CDR3 here is CASSLGGQTGRYEQYF. CDR3 DNA sequence: TGCGCCAGCAGCTTGGGAGGGCAAACGGGTCGATACGAGCAGTACTTC. The complete variable domain, with remaining parts taken from reference TRBV5-1 and TRBJ2-7, reads KAGVTQTPRYLIKTRGQQVTLSCSPISGHRSVSWYQQTPGQGLQFLFEYFSETQRNKGNFPGRFSGRQFSNSRSEMNVSTLELGDSALYLCASSLGGQTGRYEQYFGPGTRLTVT.

This chain links TRBV19 with TRBJ2-7; 10 positions agree with TRBD1. Unmatched junction bases numbered 2, after V lost 4 bases and J lost 2 bases. Germline V gene sequence: CDR1 LNHDA, CDR2 SQIVND (reference sequence). The CDR3 length is 14 residues. CDR3 nucleotide sequence: TGTGCCAGTAGTACCGGACAGGGGGCCTACGAGCAGTACTTC. Protein: CASSTGQGAYEQYF. Complete variable domain (other parts from reference TRBV19 and TRBJ2-7): DGGITQSPKYLFRKEGQNVTLSCEQNLNHDAMYWYRQDPGQGLRLIYYSQIVNDFQKGDIAEGYSVSREKKESFPLTVTSAQKNPTAFYLCASSTGQGAYEQYFGPGTRLTVT.

The chain recombines TRBV5-1 with TRBJ2-7; no clear D. The germline CDR1 and CDR2 sequences are SGHRS and YFSETQ. The V end lost 0 bases, the J end lost 7 bases, and 11 bases lay between the germline ends. The CDR3 runs to 13 residues. The CDR3 coding sequence is TGCGCCAGCAGCTTGGAACCGTCCAGGGAGCAGTACTTC. Residues: CASSLEPSREQYF.

The CDR3, as DNA: TGTGCCAGCAGCTTTGCCTGGGGGGGGGTGAACACTGAAGCTTTCTTT. This encodes CASSFAWGGVNTEAFF. The rearrangement joins TRBV12-1 to TRBJ1-1. TRBV12-1 is a known pseudogene. CDR3 length: 16 amino acids.

This sequence joins TRBV11-3 and TRBJ2-3; 12 bases are a match to TRBD1. CDR3 size: 15 residues. From germline, CDR1 is SGHNT and CDR2 YENEEA. J was trimmed by 3 bases and V by 5 bases; bases with no gene match: 3. The CDR3, as DNA: TGTGCCAGCAGCCCGGGACAGGGGGCAACAGATACGCAGTATTTT. As protein: CASSPGQGATDTQYF. Full variable domain (remainder filled in from reference TRBV11-3 and TRBJ2-3): EAGVVQSPRYKIIEKKQPVAFWCNPISGHNTLYWYLQNLGQGPELLIRYENEEAVDDSQLPKDRFSAERLKGVDSTLKIQPAELGDSAVYLCASSPGQGATDTQYFGPGTRLTVL.

The J gene is TRBJ2-7, the V gene TRBV6-5, with 7 bases matching TRBD2. V dropped 5 bases and J dropped 4; count of bases not matched to a gene: 5. Per the germline V gene, CDR1 is MNHEY and CDR2 is SVGAGI. This CDR3 has 13 residues. CDR3 sequence reads: CASSNGEGYEQYF. The DNA for the CDR3 is TGTGCCAGCAGTAACGGGGAGGGATACGAGCAGTACTTC.